These T cell receptor beta chains were read from a single sample in a study of shared clonotypes between healthy human individuals. Assay: immunoSEQ multiplex PCR; the TCRdb copy retains only in-frame clones and omits some. The data hold about 2,500,000 clones, with approximately 94% observed a single time. Sequences were obtained from naive CD4+ T cells sorted from blood. Receptors originate from a man younger than 35 in good health. The CDR3 runs from the conserved cysteine through the conserved F or W. A D gene is named only where the DNA matches it firmly. Only some rows state a clone size, as once, few, many or a class for expanded clones.

>TRBV7-2|TRBJ2-1|-|-
TGTGCCAGCAGCTCCTTAGGGCAGGGTTACAATGAGCAGTTCTTC
CASSSLGQGYNEQFF
>TRBV7-9|TRBJ2-7|-|-
TGTGCCAGCAGCTTAGGGCCGGGGGGCCAAAGCTCCTACGAGCAGTACTTC
CASSLGPGGQSSYEQYF
>TRBV18|TRBJ2-3|-|-
TGTGCCAGCTCACCGAGCCCCACAGATACGCAGTATTTT
CASSPSPTDTQYF
>TRBV9|TRBJ2-5|-|once
TGTGCCAGCAGCGTATTTGAGGGAGGGACCCAGTACTTC
CASSVFEGGTQYF
>TRBV2|TRBJ1-1|-|-
TGTGCCAGCAGTGGTAGCTTGAACACTGAAGCTTTCTTT
CASSGSLNTEAFF
>TRBV7-9|TRBJ1-1|-|once
TGTGCCAGCAGCTTACCCGGGGGGCCTGGCACTGAAGCTTTCTTT
CASSLPGGPGTEAFF
>TRBV29-1|TRBJ1-3|-|-
TGCAGCGTTGAGGTAACAGGGTCTGGAAACACCATATATTTT
CSVEVTGSGNTIYF
>TRBV5-6|TRBJ1-2|TRBD1|-
TGTGCCAGCAGCCCCTGGCGAGGGGGCGAACGGAACTATGGCTACACCTTC
CASSPWRGGERNYGYTF
>TRBV14|TRBJ2-3|-|-
TGTGCCAGCAGCCTGAAGGGACGCACAGATACGCAGTATTTT
CASSLKGRTDTQYF
>TRBV11-1|TRBJ2-6|-|-
TGTGCCAGCAGCCCCCCAGGCTCTGGGGCCAACGTCCTGACTTTC
CASSPPGSGANVLTF
>TRBV9|TRBJ2-6|TRBD1|-
TGTGCCAGCAGCTCTCCCCAAACGACAGGGACCTCTTCTGGGGCCAACGTCCTGACTTTC
CASSSPQTTGTSSGANVLTF
>TRBV27|TRBJ2-1|TRBD1|-
TGTGCCAGCAGTCGCGCCCCCGGGACAGGGGGCAGCGGGTCGTACAATGAGCAGTTCTTC
CASSRAPGTGGSGSYNEQFF
>TRBV19|TRBJ2-7|-|-
TGTGCCAGTAGCCCCGGGACGGCGTCCTACGAGCAGTACTTC
CASSPGTASYEQYF
>TRBV6-1|TRBJ1-1|-|-
TGTGCCAGCAGGGGGGTCCTCACTGAAGCTTTCTTT
CASRGVLTEAFF
>TRBV18|TRBJ2-4|-|-
TGTGCCAGCTCACCACCGGTCAGTGAACTAAACATTCAGTACTTC
CASSPPVSELNIQYF
>TRBV5-1|TRBJ2-7|-|-
TGCGCCAGCAGCAAGGGGGAGGTGCAGTACTTC
CASSKGEVQYF
>TRBV18|TRBJ2-2|TRBD1|-
TGTGCCAGCTCACCAAGGGGGCAGGACACCGGGGAGCTGTTTTTT
CASSPRGQDTGELFF
>TRBV6-5|TRBJ1-2|TRBD1|-
TGTGCCAGCAAAACTAGGACAGGGGAGGCCTATGGCTACACCTTC
CASKTRTGEAYGYTF
>TRBV10-3|TRBJ1-3|-|-
TGTGCCATCGGGCAGGGCCCCTCCTCTGGAAACACCATATATTTT
CAIGQGPSSGNTIYF
>TRBV7-9|TRBJ2-4|-|-
TGTGCCAGCAGCGATGCCATAGGGGCAACCAAAAACATTCAGTACTTC
CASSDAIGATKNIQYF
>TRBV9|TRBJ1-2|TRBD1|-
TGTGCCAGCAGTCGACAGGGCCATGGCTACACCTTC
CASSRQGHGYTF
>TRBV12-5|TRBJ2-6|-|-
TGTGCTAGCGGCTTGAGAGGGAAAGGCTCTGGGGCCAACGTCCTGACTTTC
CASGLRGKGSGANVLTF
>TRBV6-1|TRBJ2-2|TRBD1|-
TGTGCCAGCGGGACAGACTTGAACACCGGGGAGCTGTTTTTT
CASGTDLNTGELFF
>TRBV9|TRBJ2-7|-|-
TGTGCCAGCAGCGTAGACCCGTCCCCCCACGAGCAGTACTTC
CASSVDPSPHEQYF
>TRBV6-6|TRBJ2-1|TRBD2|-
TGTGCCAGCGGGACGACTAGCGGGTACAATGAGCAGTTCTTC
CASGTTSGYNEQFF
>TRBV6-6|TRBJ1-1|-|few
TGTGCCAGCACCAGACAGGTCATGAACACTGAAGCTTTCTTT
CASTRQVMNTEAFF
>TRBV13|TRBJ2-5|-|once
TGTGCCAGCAGCGCGCCATTGGGGGGCGCAAAGGAGACCCAGTACTTC
CASSAPLGGAKETQYF
>TRBV18|TRBJ1-1|TRBD1|-
TGTGCCAGCTCACCCGCCTCAGGGGGCACTGAAGCTTTCTTT
CASSPASGGTEAFF
>TRBV7-6|TRBJ1-6|TRBD1|-
TGTGCCAGCAGCCCCCGGTCAGGGGGCCAATCACCCCTCCACTTT
CASSPRSGGQSPLHF
>TRBV5-1|TRBJ2-5|TRBD1|-
TGCGCCAGCAGCTCACCGGACAGGATCCAAGAGACCCAGTACTTC
CASSSPDRIQETQYF
>TRBV28|TRBJ1-2|TRBD1|-
TGTGCCAGCTTGGACAGGACTAACTATGGCTACACCTTC
CASLDRTNYGYTF
>TRBV11-2|TRBJ1-6|-|-
TGTGCCAGCAGCCGGCAGGGGTACTATGTTTCACCCCTCCACTTT
CASSRQGYYVSPLHF
>TRBV5-4|TRBJ2-3|-|once
TGTGCCAGCAGCGCCGGACACCTCTCAGATACGCAGTATTTT
CASSAGHLSDTQYF
>TRBV19|TRBJ1-6|TRBD1|few
TGTGCCAGTAGTGGAGAATCCGGGACAGGATACTCACCCCTCCACTTT
CASSGESGTGYSPLHF
>TRBV5-6|TRBJ1-6|TRBD1|-
TGTGCCAGCAGCCTGAGGACAGGGAATAATTCACCCCTCCACTTT
CASSLRTGNNSPLHF
>TRBV19|TRBJ1-2|-|-
TGTGCCAGTAGTAAGGGGTGGGATGGCTACACCTTC
CASSKGWDGYTF
>TRBV6-1|TRBJ2-7|-|-
TGTGCCAGCAGTGAGCAGAGGTCCCCGTCCGACGAGCAGTACTTC
CASSEQRSPSDEQYF
>TRBV11-2|TRBJ1-2|TRBD1|-
TGTGCCAGCAGCTCACAGGGGTATGGCTACACCTTC
CASSSQGYGYTF
>TRBV5-1|TRBJ2-1|-|-
TGCGCCAGCAGCAGGCTACCTAGCTCCTACAATGAGCAGTTCTTC
CASSRLPSSYNEQFF
>TRBV5-1|TRBJ1-1|TRBD1|-
TGCGCCAGCAGCAAACAGGGGGCGGAGGTAAAGGGCACTGAAGCTTTCTTT
CASSKQGAEVKGTEAFF
>TRBV5-1|TRBJ2-5|-|-
TGCGCCAGCAGCTTGAGTCGCTGGGGGCAAGAGACCCAGTACTTC
CASSLSRWGQETQYF
>TRBV5-1|TRBJ2-5|-|-
TGCGCCAGCAGCTTGGGGAGACAACATCAAGAGACCCAGTACTTC
CASSLGRQHQETQYF
>TRBV27|TRBJ1-6|-|-
TGTGCCAGCAGTTTCCTGGGGGGGAACCCCCTCCACTTT
CASSFLGGNPLHF
>TRBV19|TRBJ2-2|-|once
TGTGCCAGTAGGGAGACGGTGAACACCGGGGAGCTGTTTTTT
CASRETVNTGELFF
>TRBV6-1|TRBJ1-5|-|-
TGTGCCAGCAGTGAAAACGGCAGTAATCAGCCCCAGCATTTT
CASSENGSNQPQHF
>TRBV28|TRBJ2-1|TRBD2|once
TGTGCCAGCAGTTTATTTGGGACTAGCGGGGTAAATGAGCAGTTCTTC
CASSLFGTSGVNEQFF
>TRBV19|TRBJ2-7|TRBD2|-
TGTGCCAGTAGTATAGCTAGCGGGGAATCCTACGAGCAGTACTTC
CASSIASGESYEQYF
>TRBV5-8|TRBJ2-5|TRBD1|-
TGTGCCAGCAGCTATGACAGGGGGCAGAAAGAGACCCAGTACTTC
CASSYDRGQKETQYF
>TRBV27|TRBJ2-7|TRBD2|once
TGTGCCAGCAGTTGGACGGGAGGGCCCTACGAGCAGTACTTC
CASSWTGGPYEQYF
>TRBV11-2|TRBJ2-2|TRBD2|-
TGTGCCAGCAGCGCGGCTAGCGGGAGTAAGAACACCGGGGAGCTGTTTTTT
CASSAASGSKNTGELFF
>TRBV5-1|TRBJ2-1|TRBD2|-
TGCGCCAGCATTCGATCGGGGGGCTCCTACAATGAGCAGTTCTTC
CASIRSGGSYNEQFF
>TRBV9|TRBJ2-2|-|-
TGTGCCAGCAGCGTAGGAACGGCGAACACCGGGGAGCTGTTTTTT
CASSVGTANTGELFF
>TRBV30|TRBJ1-3|-|-
TGTGCCTGGAGTGTCTCTGGGGCTGGAAACACCATATATTTT
CAWSVSGAGNTIYF
>TRBV7-6|TRBJ1-4|-|-
TGTGCCAGCAGCGATCTCGTGGGTGAAAAACTGTTTTTT
CASSDLVGEKLFF
>TRBV28|TRBJ2-7|-|-
TGTGCCAGCACCGCGGCCTACGAGCAGTACTTC
CASTAAYEQYF